This T cell receptor beta chain was captured by sequencing in a study of T cells in Graves' hyperthyroidism and ophthalmopathy. General study results and limits: A 13 V-J signature model discriminated ophthalmopathy versus stable hyperthyroidism.

Turning to this clonotype: The antigen is undetermined.

RNA transcripts were the template for amplifying TCR beta CDR3 regions. The HTBI primer set served for first-round RT-PCR of the TCR CDR3. TCRdb re-analysed the multiplex PCR reads in MiXCR, keeping a single row per CDR3 protein. The sample has about 530,000 distinct CDR3 sequences, 17% seen once; the top ten hold 17%. Germline V gene data show CDR1 as LNHNV and CDR2 as YYDKDF (reference sequence). The CDR3 contains 14 residues. V was clipped by 4 bases and J by 4 bases, with 14 bases between them. Researchers barred patients who had uncontrolled infection, other autoimmune disease, pregnancy or lactation.

The sequenced material came from blood. The clonotype originates from a woman in her late teens or twenties with Graves' ophthalmopathy. The chain employs TRBV15 and TRBJ2-7, with D possibly being TRBD1 (5 bases). DNA for the CDR3: TGTGCCACCAGCATAAGGGGCTCTGAATACGAGCAGTACTTC. Translating it yields CATSIRGSEYEQYF.